Ten or more counts support the clone carrying this T cell receptor beta chain. What it binds is not known. CDR1 and CDR2 (germline): MNHNS, SASEGT. The CDR3 length is 14 residues. Trimming cost V 7 bases and J 4 bases; bases outside gene matches: 9. Using immunoSEQ multiplex PCR, the repertoire was profiled, and TCRdb retains in-frame clones only, with some absent. Here the sample spans around 330,000 clones, approximately 79% being singletons. Every donor was a Caucasian adult from Nashville, Tennessee. The data belong to a study of shared clonotypes between healthy human individuals. Study context: Each donor's CD4 naive and CD4 memory cells filled three plates apiece, CD8 naive two, and CD8 memory one. Study-wide results and limits: Four donors shared around 5.1% of their naive CD4 clonotypes.

The sequence came from a man aged 30 to 39 in good health. The chain uses TRBV6-1 and TRBJ2-7; 8 bases fit TRBD2. The sample comprised memory CD4+ T cells sorted from blood. Subset described: CD45RA-negative fraction. The DNA for the CDR3 is TGTGCCAGCACACCGGGACTAGTCGGTTACGAGCAGTACTTC. It translates to CASTPGLVGYEQYF.